This TCR beta chain was recorded in a study of blood T cell repertoires in COVID-19. Study background: The cDNA or gDNA used as material had been derived from T cells, B-cell-depleted T cells, or PBMCs.

Sequenced by immunoSEQ multiplex PCR; TCRdb stores in-frame clones only, minus some. The profile shows about 68,000 clones, 86% of them singletons. Germline V gene data show CDR1 as SGHAT and CDR2 as FQNNGV. There are 16 residues in the CDR3. The V gene lost 0 bases and the J gene lost 4 bases, with 13 bases spanning the gap. The chain has TRBV11-2 and TRBJ1-5, with D possibly being TRBD1 (6 bases). This TCR derives from a man aged 50-60 years with acute or convalescent COVID-19. The material sequenced was peripheral blood. CDR3 residues: CASSLDGGAGNQPQHF. The CDR3 DNA sequence: TGTGCCAGCAGCTTAGATGGGGGGGCAGGTAATCAGCCCCAGCATTTT.